The clone carrying this TCR beta chain appeared many times. The data were obtained in a study of T cells in Graves' hyperthyroidism and ophthalmopathy. The CDR3 regions of TCR beta were amplified from RNA transcripts. First-round RT-PCR targeting the TCR CDR3 was performed with the HTBI primer set. Each CDR3 protein gets one entry after TCRdb re-called the multiplex PCR reads with MiXCR. The table includes some 500,000 distinct CDR3 sequences, about 16% detected once. Fresh peripheral blood, approximately 10 ml, yielded the PBMCs. The receptor's source is a woman in her twenties or thirties with Graves' ophthalmopathy. Sequencing input: blood.

CDR3 in DNA: TGCAGTGCTAAATGGGGGTTGGACACTGAAGCTTTCTTT. Translating gives CSAKWGLDTEAFF. The V gene is TRBV20-1, the J gene TRBJ1-1; possibly TRBD1 for D (5 bases). CDR3 size: 13 residues. Deletions cut 4 bases from V and 3 bases from J, with 12 bases between. The V gene's germline CDR1 is DFQATT and CDR2 SNEGSKA (reference sequence).